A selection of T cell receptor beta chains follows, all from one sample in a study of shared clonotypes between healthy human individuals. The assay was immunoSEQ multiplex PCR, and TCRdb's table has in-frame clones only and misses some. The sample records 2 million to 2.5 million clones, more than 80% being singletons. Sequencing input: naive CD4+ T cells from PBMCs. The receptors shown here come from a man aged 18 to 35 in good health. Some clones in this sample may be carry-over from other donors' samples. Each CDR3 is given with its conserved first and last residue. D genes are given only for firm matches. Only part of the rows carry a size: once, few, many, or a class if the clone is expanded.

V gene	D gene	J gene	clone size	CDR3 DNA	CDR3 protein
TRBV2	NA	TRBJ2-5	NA	TGTGCCAGCAGTCGGGGTAGAGAGACCCAGTACTTC	CASSRGRETQYF
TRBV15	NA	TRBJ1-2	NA	TGTGCCACCAGCACCCCCGGGTCTAGAGGGGGCTACACCTTC	CATSTPGSRGGYTF
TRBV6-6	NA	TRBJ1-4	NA	TGTGCCAGCATGAGAGACAGTAGTAATGAAAAACTGTTTTTT	CASMRDSSNEKLFF
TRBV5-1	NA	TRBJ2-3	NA	TGCGCCAGCAGCTTCGAAGGGGAAGGTGATACGCAGTATTTT	CASSFEGEGDTQYF
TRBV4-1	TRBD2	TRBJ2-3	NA	TGCGCCAGCAGCCAAGGGCTAGCGGGGTTCACAGATACGCAGTATTTT	CASSQGLAGFTDTQYF
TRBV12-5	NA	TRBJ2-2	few	TGTGCTAGTGGTTTGGTAACCACCGGGGAGCTGTTTTTT	CASGLVTTGELFF
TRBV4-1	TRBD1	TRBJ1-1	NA	TGCGCCAGCAGCCAAGAGTTTCAGGGGGCACAGAACACTGAAGCTTTCTTT	CASSQEFQGAQNTEAFF
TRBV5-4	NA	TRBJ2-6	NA	TGTGCCAGCAGCTTGGGGAGGGCTGGGGCCAACGTCCTGACTTTC	CASSLGRAGANVLTF
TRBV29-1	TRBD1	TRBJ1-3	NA	TGCAGCGTTGAAAGGACAGGTGGAAACACCATATATTTT	CSVERTGGNTIYF
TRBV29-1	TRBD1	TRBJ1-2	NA	TGCAGCCCGGGACAGGCGGATGGCTACACCTTC	CSPGQADGYTF
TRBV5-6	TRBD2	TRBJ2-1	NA	TGTGCCAGCAGCTTGTTGGGCCACGGACTAGCGGGAGGCGATGAGCAGTTCTTC	CASSLLGHGLAGGDEQFF
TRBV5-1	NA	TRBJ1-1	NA	TGCGCCAGCAGCCCGTCGGCCTCTAGAAGCGCGATTGAAGCTTTCTTT	CASSPSASRSAIEAFF
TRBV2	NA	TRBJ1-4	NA	TGTGCCAGCAGTGTGGGCGAAAAACTGTTTTTT	CASSVGEKLFF
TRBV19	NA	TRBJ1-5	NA	TGTGCCAGTAGTATCGGTCAGCCCCAGCATTTT	CASSIGQPQHF
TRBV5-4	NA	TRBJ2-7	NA	TGTGCCAGCAGCTTGAGGGCAGGGGGGTACGAGCAGTACTTC	CASSLRAGGYEQYF
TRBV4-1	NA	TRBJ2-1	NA	TGCGCCAGCAGCCAAGATGGACGCGGCTACAATGAGCAGTTCTTC	CASSQDGRGYNEQFF
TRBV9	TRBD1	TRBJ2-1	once	TGTGCCAGCAGCCCGCGACAGGGATATATGAATGAGCAGTTCTTC	CASSPRQGYMNEQFF
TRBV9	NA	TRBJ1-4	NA	TGTGCCAGCACCCCCGGACCGGGGGCTGAAAAACTGTTTTTT	CASTPGPGAEKLFF
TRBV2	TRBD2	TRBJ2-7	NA	TGTGCCAGCAGTGAACGGAGCGGGAGATGGTACGAGCAGTACTTC	CASSERSGRWYEQYF
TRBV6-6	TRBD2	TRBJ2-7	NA	TGTGCCAGCAGAACTAGCGGGAGTTACGAGCAGTACTTC	CASRTSGSYEQYF